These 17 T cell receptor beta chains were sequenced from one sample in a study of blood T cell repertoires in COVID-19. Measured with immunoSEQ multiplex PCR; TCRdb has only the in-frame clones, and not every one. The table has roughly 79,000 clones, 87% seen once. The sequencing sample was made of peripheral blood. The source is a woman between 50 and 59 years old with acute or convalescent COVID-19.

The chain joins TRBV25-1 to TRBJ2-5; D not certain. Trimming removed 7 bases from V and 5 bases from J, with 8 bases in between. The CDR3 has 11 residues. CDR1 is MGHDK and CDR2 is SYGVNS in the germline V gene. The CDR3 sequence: CASKRVETQYF. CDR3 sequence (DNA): TGTGCCAGCAAGCGCGTGGAGACCCAGTACTTC.

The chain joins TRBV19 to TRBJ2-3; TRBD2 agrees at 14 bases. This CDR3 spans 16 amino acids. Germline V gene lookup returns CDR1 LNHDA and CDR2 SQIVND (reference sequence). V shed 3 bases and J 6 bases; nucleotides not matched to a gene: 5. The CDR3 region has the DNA TGTGCCAGTAGTATGACTAGCGGGGGGGCCTGGGATACGCAGTATTTT. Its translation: CASSMTSGGAWDTQYF.

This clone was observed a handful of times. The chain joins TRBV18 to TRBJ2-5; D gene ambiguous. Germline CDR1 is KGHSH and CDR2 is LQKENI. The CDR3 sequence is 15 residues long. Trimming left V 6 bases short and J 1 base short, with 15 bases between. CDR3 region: CASSPRFEVQETQYF. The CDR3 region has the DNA TGTGCCAGCTCGCCCCGTTTTGAGGTCCAAGAGACCCAGTACTTC.

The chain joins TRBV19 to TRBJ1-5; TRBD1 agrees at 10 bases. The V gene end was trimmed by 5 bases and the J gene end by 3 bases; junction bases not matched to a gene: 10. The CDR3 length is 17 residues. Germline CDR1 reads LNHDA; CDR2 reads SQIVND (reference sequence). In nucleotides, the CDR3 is TGTGCCAGTAGTTCCACCGGGACAGGGGTGACCAATCAGCCCCAGCATTTT. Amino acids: CASSSTGTGVTNQPQHF.

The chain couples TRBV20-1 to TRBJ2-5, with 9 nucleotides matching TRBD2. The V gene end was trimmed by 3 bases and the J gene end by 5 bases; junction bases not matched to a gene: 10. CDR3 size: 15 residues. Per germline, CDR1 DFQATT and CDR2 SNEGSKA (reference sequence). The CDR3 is CSASVGGGAGETQYF. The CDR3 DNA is TGCAGTGCTAGTGTCGGCGGGGGGGCGGGTGAGACCCAGTACTTC.

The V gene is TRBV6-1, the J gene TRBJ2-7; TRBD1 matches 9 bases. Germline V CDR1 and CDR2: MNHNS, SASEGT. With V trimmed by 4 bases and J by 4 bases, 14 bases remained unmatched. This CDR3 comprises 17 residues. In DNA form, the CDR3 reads TGTGCCAGCAGTGTCACTCCCGGGACAGGGAGGACATACGAGCAGTACTTC. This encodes CASSVTPGTGRTYEQYF.

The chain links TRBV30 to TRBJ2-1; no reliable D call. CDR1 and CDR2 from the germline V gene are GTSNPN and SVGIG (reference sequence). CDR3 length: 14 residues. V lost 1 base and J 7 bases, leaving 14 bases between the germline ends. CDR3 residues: CAWSGSSIRNEQFF. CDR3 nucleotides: TGTGCCTGGAGTGGGTCGAGTATACGGAATGAGCAGTTCTTC.

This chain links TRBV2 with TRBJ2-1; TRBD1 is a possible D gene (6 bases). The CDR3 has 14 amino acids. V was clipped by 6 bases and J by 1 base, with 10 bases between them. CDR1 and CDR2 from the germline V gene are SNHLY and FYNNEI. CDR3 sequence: CASRIDRSYNEQFF. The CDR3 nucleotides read TGTGCCAGCAGGATCGACAGGTCCTACAATGAGCAGTTCTTC.

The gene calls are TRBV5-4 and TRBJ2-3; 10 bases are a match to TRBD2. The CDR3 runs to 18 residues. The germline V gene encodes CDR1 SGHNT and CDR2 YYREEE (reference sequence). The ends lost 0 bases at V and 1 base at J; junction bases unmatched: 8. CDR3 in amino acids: CASSLGASGGRGTDTQYF. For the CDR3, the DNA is TGTGCCAGCAGCTTGGGGGCTAGCGGGGGCCGGGGCACAGATACGCAGTATTTT.

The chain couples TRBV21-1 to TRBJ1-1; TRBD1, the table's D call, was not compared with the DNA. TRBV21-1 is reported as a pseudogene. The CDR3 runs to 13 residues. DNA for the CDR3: TGTGCCAGCAGTTCGACAGGGCACACTGAAGCTTTCTTT. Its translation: CASSSTGHTEAFF.

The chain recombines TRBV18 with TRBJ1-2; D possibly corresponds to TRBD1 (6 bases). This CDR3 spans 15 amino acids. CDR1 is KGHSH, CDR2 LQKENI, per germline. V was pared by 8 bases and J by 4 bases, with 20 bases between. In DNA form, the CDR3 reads TGTGCCAGCCTCCAGGGCTCCGACAGGTTCTATGGCTACACCTTC. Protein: CASLQGSDRFYGYTF.

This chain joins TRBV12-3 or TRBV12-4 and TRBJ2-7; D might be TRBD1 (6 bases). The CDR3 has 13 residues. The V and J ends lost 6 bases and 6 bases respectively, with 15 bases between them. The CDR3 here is CASSPSTGSEQYF. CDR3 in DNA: TGTGCCAGCAGCCCTTCTACAGGGTCCGAGCAGTACTTC.

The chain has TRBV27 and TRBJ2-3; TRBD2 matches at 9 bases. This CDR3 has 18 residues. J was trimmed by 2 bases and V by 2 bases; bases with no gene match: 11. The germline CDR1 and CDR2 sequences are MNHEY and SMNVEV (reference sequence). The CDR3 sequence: CASSLGAGGGVYTDTQYF. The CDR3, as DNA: TGTGCCAGCAGTTTAGGAGCGGGGGGCGGGGTCTACACAGATACGCAGTATTTT.

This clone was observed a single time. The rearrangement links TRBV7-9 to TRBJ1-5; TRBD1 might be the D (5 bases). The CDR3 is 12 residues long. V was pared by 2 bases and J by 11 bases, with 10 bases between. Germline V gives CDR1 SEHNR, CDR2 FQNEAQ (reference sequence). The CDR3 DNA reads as TGTGCCAGCAGCTTACAGACAGAAGCCCAGCATTTT. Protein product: CASSLQTEAQHF. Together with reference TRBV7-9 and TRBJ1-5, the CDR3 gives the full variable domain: DTGVSQNPRHKITKRGQNVTFRCDPISEHNRLYWYRQTLGQGPEFLTYFQNEAQLEKSRLLSDRFSAERPKGSFSTLEIQRTEQGDSAMYLCASSLQTEAQHFGDGTRLSIL.

CDR3 residues: CASSVARGSTDTQYF. CDR3 bases: TGTGCCAGCAGCGTAGCCAGGGGTAGCACAGATACGCAGTATTTT. This chain uses TRBV9 with TRBJ2-3; tentatively, D is TRBD1 (6 bases). The CDR3 is 15 amino acids. V was cut by 0 bases and J by 0 bases, with 8 bases left in between. CDR1 SGDLS and CDR2 YYNGEE come from the germline V gene. Supplemented by reference TRBV9 and TRBJ2-3, the full variable domain reads DSGVTQTPKHLITATGQRVTLRCSPRSGDLSVYWYQQSLDQGLQFLIQYYNGEERAKGNILERFSAQQFPDLHSELNLSSLELGDSALYFCASSVARGSTDTQYFGPGTRLTVL.

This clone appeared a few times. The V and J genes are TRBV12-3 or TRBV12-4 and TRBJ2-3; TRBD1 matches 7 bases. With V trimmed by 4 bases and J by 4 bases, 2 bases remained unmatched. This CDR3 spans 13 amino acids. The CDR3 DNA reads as TGTGCCAGCAGTTCAACAGGGGCAGATACGCAGTATTTT. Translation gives CASSSTGADTQYF.

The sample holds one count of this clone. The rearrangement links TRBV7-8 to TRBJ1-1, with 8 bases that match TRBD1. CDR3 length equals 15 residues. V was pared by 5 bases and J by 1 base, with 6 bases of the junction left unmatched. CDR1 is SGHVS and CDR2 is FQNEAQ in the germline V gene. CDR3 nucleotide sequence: TGTGCCAGCAGCCCCGCTCAGGGGGCGAACACTGAAGCTTTCTTT. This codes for CASSPAQGANTEAFF.